This entry is about one T cell receptor (beta chain). No antigen is known for it. The entry originates in a study of shared clonotypes between healthy human individuals. Only in-frame clones appear in the TCRdb table, and some are missing; sequencing was by immunoSEQ multiplex PCR. The repertoire includes approximately 700,000 clones, 73% of them detected once, and more than 1.5% sits in the top ten. Germline CDR1 SEHNR, CDR2 FQNEAQ (reference sequence). V was shortened by 5 bases and J by 0 bases, with 12 bases between the two germline ends. The length of the CDR3 is 15 residues. Notes on the study in general: Genetic and exposure-history diversity was limited by the small donor number.

The clonotype was recovered from a woman in her 30s in good health. The sample was memory CD4+ T cells sorted from blood. Specified subset: CD45RA-negative fraction. J is TRBJ2-3 and V is TRBV7-9; D is undetermined. The CDR3 DNA reads as TGTGCCAGCAGCCAGTACGGAACTAGCACAGATACGCAGTATTTT. Translating it yields CASSQYGTSTDTQYF.